These 30 T cell receptor beta chains share one sample of origin, sequenced in a study of T-cell memory formation after mild COVID-19. TCRdb re-analysed the 5' RACE reads in MiXCR, keeping a single row per CDR3 protein. The table shows approximately 490,000 distinct CDR3 sequences, with about 20% occurring only once. Sample: PBMCs or a T cell subset sorted from them (not recorded which). These receptors were collected from an adult woman who had mild COVID-19 (a few samples of this study predate the infection). Cell type and time point are not known.

This clonotype has only a few counts. The genes are TRBV13 and TRBJ1-2; 7 bases match TRBD1. The CDR3 runs 15 residues. The V gene end was trimmed by 4 bases and the J gene end by 3 bases; junction bases not matched to a gene: 8. Germline loops: CDR1 PRHDT, CDR2 FYEKMQ (reference sequence). Here the CDR3 DNA reads TGTGCCAGCAGCTCAGGGGCCGGGACAGACTATGGCTACACCTTC. Translated: CASSSGAGTDYGYTF.

This clonotype was observed a handful of times. The rearrangement joins TRBV6-1 to TRBJ2-2, with D perhaps being TRBD1 or TRBD2 (5 bases each). CDR3 size: 14 residues. Germline CDR1 and CDR2: MNHNS and SASEGT. V dropped 8 bases and J dropped 7 bases, with 17 bases sitting between them. CDR3 nucleotide sequence: TGTGCCAGCTTGGTGTGGGGGAAGGTCGGGGAGCTGTTTTTT. This codes for CASLVWGKVGELFF.

This chain links TRBV2 with TRBJ1-2; unclear D gene. Germline lookup yields CDR1 SNHLY and CDR2 FYNNEI. This CDR3 has 12 amino acids. The V end lost 8 bases, the J end lost 9 bases, and 16 bases lay between the germline ends. Here the CDR3 reads CASAQAPRSYTF. The CDR3 DNA reads as TGTGCCAGCGCGCAGGCTCCTCGGAGCTACACCTTC.

The rearrangement joins TRBV5-1 to TRBJ1-5; D might be TRBD1 (6 bases). CDR3 length: 14 amino acids. Germline V gives CDR1 SGHRS, CDR2 YFSETQ. V lost 4 bases and J 6 bases, leaving 14 bases between the germline ends. CDR3 region: CASSDTGQFQPQHF. The CDR3 DNA is TGCGCCAGCAGCGATACAGGACAGTTTCAGCCCCAGCATTTT. The full variable domain, with the rest looked up from reference TRBV5-1 and TRBJ1-5, is KAGVTQTPRYLIKTRGQQVTLSCSPISGHRSVSWYQQTPGQGLQFLFEYFSETQRNKGNFPGRFSGRQFSNSRSEMNVSTLELGDSALYLCASSDTGQFQPQHFGDGTRLSIL.

In its sample, this clonotype was seen a few times. The V gene is TRBV11-3, the J gene TRBJ2-1; 10 bases line up with TRBD2. V lost 6 bases to trimming and J lost 6 bases; unmatched junction nucleotides: 11. Germline-derived CDR1 and CDR2 are SGHNT and YENEEA. This CDR3 is built from 16 residues. The CDR3 nucleotides read TGTGCCAGCAGATCGAAGTTAGCGGGAGGAGTCAATGAGCAGTTCTTC. Its protein is CASRSKLAGGVNEQFF.

This sequence joins TRBV12-3 or TRBV12-4 and TRBJ2-1, with a possible D match to TRBD2 (6 bases). Trimming cost V 1 base and J 9 bases, with 7 bases left between them. The CDR3 has 12 residues. This chain's CDR3 is CASSLGRVEQFF. The CDR3 DNA is TGTGCCAGCAGTTTAGGGAGGGTTGAGCAGTTCTTC.

V and J are TRBV24-1 and TRBJ1-2; D not resolved. Germline CDR1 is KGHDR and CDR2 is SFDVKD. V was trimmed by 0 bases and J by 8 bases, leaving 3 bases between them. This CDR3 region has 11 residues. The CDR3 here is CATSDLRGYTF. In nucleotides, the CDR3 is TGTGCCACCAGTGATTTGCGGGGCTACACCTTC.

The sample holds a few counts of this clonotype. The J gene is TRBJ2-3, the V gene TRBV7-2, with TRBD2 matching over 9 bases. Germline V lookup: CDR1 SGHTA, CDR2 FQGNSA. The trim removed 0 bases at V and 4 bases at J, leaving 11 bases unmatched. This CDR3 region has 18 residues. This CDR3 is CASSLAFSGSAGPDTQYF. The DNA for the CDR3 is TGTGCCAGCAGCTTAGCGTTTAGCGGGAGCGCTGGGCCAGATACGCAGTATTTT. Full variable domain (remainder filled in from reference TRBV7-2 and TRBJ2-3): GAGVSQSPSNKVTEKGKDVELRCDPISGHTALYWYRQSLGQGLEFLIYFQGNSAPDKSGLPSDRFSAERTGGSVSTLTIQRTQQEDSAVYLCASSLAFSGSAGPDTQYFGPGTRLTVL.

The sample holds one count of this clonotype. V and J are TRBV30 and TRBJ1-1; D may be TRBD1 (6 bases). V lost 2 bases and J 5 bases, leaving 15 bases between the germline ends. The CDR3 length is 14 residues. Germline V gene sequence: CDR1 GTSNPN, CDR2 SVGIG (reference sequence). Here the CDR3 DNA reads TGTGCCTGGAGTTCAGGGCAGGGGTGGACTGAAGCTTTCTTT. Its translation: CAWSSGQGWTEAFF.

V usage is TRBV11-2 and J usage is TRBJ2-1; D is unclear. The germline CDR1 and CDR2 sequences are SGHAT and FQNNGV. The CDR3 spans 16 residues. V was trimmed by 5 bases and J by 1 base, leaving 15 bases between them. The CDR3 spells CASSPNNLISYNEQFF. The CDR3, as DNA: TGTGCCAGCAGCCCGAACAACCTCATATCCTACAATGAGCAGTTCTTC.

The rearrangement joins TRBV25-1 to TRBJ1-2; D is possibly TRBD1 (6 bases). Trimming left V 1 base short and J 4 bases short, with 16 bases between. The CDR3 runs to 16 residues. CDR1 is MGHDK and CDR2 is SYGVNS in the germline V gene. The CDR3 region is CASSEFGQGTLYGYTF. The CDR3 bases are TGTGCCAGCAGTGAATTTGGGCAGGGGACTCTCTATGGCTACACCTTC.

This clonotype has just a few counts. The V call is TRBV20-1, the J call TRBJ2-1; D unclear. The V and J ends lost 3 bases and 0 bases respectively, with 15 bases between them. The germline gives CDR1 DFQATT, CDR2 SNEGSKA (reference sequence). The CDR3 loop spans 16 amino acids. Written as DNA, the CDR3 is TGCAGTGCTAGGGGTCCGGACGGTAGCTCCTACAATGAGCAGTTCTTC. It is translated as CSARGPDGSSYNEQFF.

The J gene is TRBJ2-5, the V gene TRBV5-1, with 7 bases matching TRBD1. CDR1 and CDR2 from the germline V gene are SGHRS and YFSETQ. The CDR3 covers 15 residues. V lost 2 bases to trimming and J lost 0 bases; unmatched junction nucleotides: 4. The CDR3 here is CASSFRDRDQETQYF. Here the CDR3 DNA reads TGCGCCAGCAGCTTCCGGGACAGAGACCAAGAGACCCAGTACTTC.

Only a few counts were recorded for this clonotype. The chain uses TRBV29-1 and TRBJ2-2, with D perhaps matching TRBD2 (5 bases). Trimming removed 7 bases at V and 5 bases at J, with 14 bases between. This CDR3 has 13 residues. Germline V gives CDR1 SQVTM, CDR2 ANQGSEA. The CDR3 sequence: CSGRTDETGELFF. The CDR3 DNA sequence: TGCAGCGGGAGGACGGACGAAACCGGGGAGCTGTTTTTT.

Only a few counts were recorded for this clonotype. The rearrangement links TRBV2 to TRBJ1-1, with a tentative D call TRBD1 (5 bases). The CDR3 totals 14 residues. CDR1 is SNHLY, CDR2 FYNNEI, per germline. V lost 6 bases, J lost 0 bases, and 11 bases lay in between. The CDR3 nucleotides are TGTGCCAGCAGGAGTAGAGGGGTGAACACTGAAGCTTTCTTT. Translation gives CASRSRGVNTEAFF.

This clonotype was recorded only once. The chain joins TRBV12-3 or TRBV12-4 to TRBJ2-7; 7 bases are shared with TRBD1. J was trimmed by 6 bases and V by 7 bases; bases with no gene match: 18. This CDR3 has 16 residues. The DNA for the CDR3 is TGTGCCAGCACCCAGGTTGGACAGGCGGTATTGGGCGAGCAGTACTTC. As protein: CASTQVGQAVLGEQYF.

The J gene is TRBJ2-1, the V gene TRBV6-5, with D perhaps TRBD1 (6 bases). V shed 0 bases and J shed 8 bases, with 23 bases lying between them. The CDR3 is 18 amino acids. The germline gives CDR1 MNHEY, CDR2 SVGAGI. The CDR3 sequence: CASSYSVLGASRLYEQFF. The CDR3 coding sequence is TGTGCCAGCAGTTACTCGGTCCTGGGGGCTAGCCGGTTGTATGAGCAGTTCTTC.

J is TRBJ1-1 and V is TRBV4-2; a weak D match, TRBD1 (5 bases). CDR3 size: 15 residues. Germline loops: CDR1 LGHNA, CDR2 YNFKEQ. V lost 4 bases and J 8 bases, leaving 20 bases between the germline ends. The CDR3 bases are TGTGCCAGCAGCCTAACCTCGGGGCGGGAGACGGAAGCTTTCTTT. Encoded protein: CASSLTSGRETEAFF.

This clonotype was found a few times. The chain combines TRBV7-9 with TRBJ1-3; perhaps TRBD1 as D (6 bases). Per germline, CDR1 SEHNR and CDR2 FQNEAQ (reference sequence). V was pared by 6 bases and J by 0 bases, with 12 bases between. The CDR3 length is 15 residues. In nucleotides, the CDR3 is TGTGCCAGCAGTTCAAACAGGGCCTCTGGAAACACCATATATTTT. This sequence encodes CASSSNRASGNTIYF.

This chain uses TRBV5-1 with TRBJ1-3; D gene unclear. The CDR3 has 15 residues. From germline, CDR1 is SGHRS and CDR2 YFSETQ. The V end was cut by 0 bases, the J end by 4 bases, with 11 bases between. The CDR3 coding sequence is TGCGCCAGCAGCTTGGGAGATTCCCAGGGAAACACCATATATTTT. It encodes CASSLGDSQGNTIYF.

This clonotype is a singleton in its sample. The chain is built from TRBV20-1 and TRBJ2-3; D is unresolved. The CDR3 contains 13 residues. With 1 base removed from V and 5 bases from J, the gap between germline ends came to 10 bases. CDR1 and CDR2 (germline): DFQATT, SNEGSKA (reference sequence). The CDR3 DNA is TGCAGTGCTAGAGTAAGGGTTGAAGATACGCAGTATTTT. It translates to CSARVRVEDTQYF.

This clonotype was counted a few times. The chain carries TRBV19 and TRBJ2-7, with a tentative D call TRBD1 (6 bases). CDR1 and CDR2 (germline): LNHDA, SQIVND (reference sequence). V was pared by 4 bases and J by 0 bases, with 13 bases between. This CDR3 has 15 amino acids. The CDR3 DNA is TGTGCCAGTAGTACCAGGACAGAGAGCTCCTACGAGCAGTACTTC. This codes for CASSTRTESSYEQYF.

This clonotype turned up a few times. The V call is TRBV6-1, the J call TRBJ2-7; 7 bases fit TRBD1. The CDR3 spans 17 residues. J lost 3 bases, V lost 6 bases, and 17 bases had no gene match. Per the germline V gene, CDR1 is MNHNS and CDR2 is SASEGT. CDR3 loop: CASRDGTVYRPFYEQYF. CDR3 DNA: TGTGCCAGCAGAGACGGGACAGTCTACAGGCCCTTCTACGAGCAGTACTTC.

This clonotype was seen a handful of times. The chain combines TRBV29-1 with TRBJ2-7, with TRBD2 matching 7 bases. Germline CDR1 reads SQVTM; CDR2 reads ANQGSEA. J lost 8 bases, V lost 5 bases, and 6 bases had no gene match. The CDR3 loop spans 11 amino acids. The CDR3, as DNA: TGCAGCGTTATGCTCGGGGGGAAGCAGTACTTC. Translated, it gives CSVMLGGKQYF.

The chain employs TRBV12-3 or TRBV12-4 and TRBJ2-1, with D possibly TRBD2 on 6 matching bases. Trimming took off 3 bases at V and 7 bases at J, with 13 bases between the two ends. CDR3 size: 14 residues. The CDR3 DNA reads TGTGCCAGCAGTTTTGAACGGGAGTTAAATGAGCAGTTCTTC. It is translated as CASSFERELNEQFF.

The chain is built from TRBV4-2 and TRBJ1-1, with D possibly being TRBD1 (5 bases). This CDR3 is built from 16 residues. CDR1 LGHNA and CDR2 YNFKEQ come from the germline V gene. V was clipped by 2 bases and J by 3 bases, with 16 bases between them. This chain's CDR3 is CASSQKGISSDTEAFF. The CDR3 nucleotides are TGTGCCAGCAGCCAAAAGGGGATAAGTTCGGACACTGAAGCTTTCTTT.

The rearrangement links TRBV20-1 to TRBJ1-5; 10 bases line up with TRBD1. The CDR3 is 18 residues long. Trimming took 0 bases from V and 4 from J; bases not matched to a gene: 12. Germline V gene lookup returns CDR1 DFQATT and CDR2 SNEGSKA (reference sequence). The CDR3 spells CSARDRSSGTGDNQPQHF. As DNA, the CDR3 is TGCAGTGCTAGAGATCGATCCTCCGGGACAGGGGATAATCAGCCCCAGCATTTT.

J is TRBJ2-3 and V is TRBV7-9; no clear D gene. The CDR3 extends over 16 amino acids. V gave up 3 bases and J gave up 1 base, with 14 bases separating them. Germline-derived CDR1 and CDR2 are SEHNR and FQNEAQ (reference sequence). The CDR3 nucleotides read TGTGCCAGCAGCTTCGATACCAATCGACGCACAGATACGCAGTATTTT. Protein: CASSFDTNRRTDTQYF.

This clonotype has a handful of counts. The chain has TRBV2 and TRBJ2-7; 8 bases fit TRBD1. The CDR3 contains 14 residues. Germline V gene data show CDR1 as SNHLY and CDR2 as FYNNEI. The ends lost 7 bases at V and 5 bases at J; junction bases unmatched: 10. CDR3 protein: CASNSGTGFDEQYF. DNA of the CDR3: TGTGCCAGCAACTCCGGGACAGGCTTTGACGAGCAGTACTTC. Looking up the rest from reference TRBV2 and TRBJ2-7 gives the full variable domain: EPEVTQTPSHQVTQMGQEVILRCVPISNHLYFYWYRQILGQKVEFLVSFYNNEISEKSEIFDDQFSVERPDGSNFTLKIRSTKLEDSAMYFCASNSGTGFDEQYFGPGTRLTVT.

This chain links TRBV5-1 with TRBJ2-5, with D hard to call. Per germline, CDR1 SGHRS and CDR2 YFSETQ. CDR3 size: 16 residues. The ends were cut back, 1 base at V and 1 base at J, with 14 bases in the middle. Written as DNA, the CDR3 is TGCGCCAGCAGCTTGTCGGCGGCTCCTTCCCAAGAGACCCAGTACTTC. This codes for CASSLSAAPSQETQYF.